The present entry profiles one T cell receptor beta chain with its context. Authors' methods: Nucleated cell counts were estimated from reference gene primer amplification. TCRdb's table, derived via immunoSEQ multiplex PCR, lists solely in-frame clones and lacks some. That table gives V, J and clone size, and the DNA gave D and trimming. The table has about 81,000 clones, approximately 91% seen once. Germline V gene lookup returns CDR1 LNHDA and CDR2 SQIVND (reference sequence). CDR3 length equals 16 residues. V dropped 4 bases and J dropped 0 bases, with 15 bases sitting between them. This entry belongs to a study of blood T cell repertoires in COVID-19. Background on the study: Sample material is recorded as cDNA or gDNA derived from T cells, B-cell-depleted T cells, or PBMCs.

The sample consisted of peripheral blood. The V and J genes are TRBV19 and TRBJ1-2; D is ambiguous. This receptor was identified in a man aged 70 or older with active or convalescent COVID-19. For the CDR3, the DNA is TGTGCCAGTAGTACCTCCGTTGGAGGGACTAACTATGGCTACACCTTC. This sequence encodes CASSTSVGGTNYGYTF.